A single TCR beta chain is shown here with its context. Its target is unknown. A sample-barcoded 5' primer and a J-beta primer mix were used in a second PCR of roughly 7 to 11 cycles. TCRdb re-analysed the 5' RACE reads in MiXCR, keeping a single row per CDR3 protein. The data show approximately 600,000 distinct CDR3 sequences, roughly 50% seen once. These data come from a study of blood T cells in healthy people across ages. The study, taken as a whole, reports: Roughly linear age-related decline in beta diversity appeared, significant by age approximately 41.

The V segment lost 6 bases and the J segment 9 bases; nucleotides outside the gene matches: 13. Germline V lookup: CDR1 SQVTM, CDR2 ANQGSEA. The CDR3 totals 15 residues. What was sequenced was blood. This receptor was identified in a man aged 60-69 years in good health. V and J are TRBV29-1 and TRBJ2-1; TRBD2 aligns across 11 bases. The CDR3 sequence: CSVDRGTSGGSEQFF. The CDR3 region has the DNA TGCAGCGTGGATCGCGGGACTAGCGGCGGGAGTGAGCAGTTCTTC.